Listed below are T cell receptor beta chains from one sample, sequenced in a study of shared clonotypes between healthy human individuals. Assay: immunoSEQ multiplex PCR; the TCRdb copy retains only in-frame clones and omits some. The table shows around 2.1 million clones, with roughly 91% occurring only once. The specimen sequenced was naive CD8+ T cells from PBMCs. The receptor set was obtained from a man between 18 and 35 years old in good health. Some clones in this sample may be carry-over from other donors' samples. Both conserved end residues are part of each CDR3. The D gene is left open where the match is weak. Some rows mark clone size as missing; the rest say once, few, many or name a class of expanded clone.

len | j_gene | v_gene | d_gene | abundance | CDR3nt | CDR3aa
16 | TRBJ2-1 | TRBV6-1 | TRBD2 | once | TGTGCCAGCAGTGATTTAGCGGGGACGCCCAGGAATGAGCAGTTCTTC | CASSDLAGTPRNEQFF
12 | TRBJ1-2 | TRBV5-6 | NA | NA | TGTGCCAGCAGCATTGAGGACTATGGCTACACCTTC | CASSIEDYGYTF
16 | TRBJ1-2 | TRBV2 | TRBD1 | NA | TGTGCCAGCAACGAACTCGGGACAGCCCCTAACTATGGCTACACCTTC | CASNELGTAPNYGYTF
15 | TRBJ1-3 | TRBV7-9 | TRBD1 | NA | TGTGCCAGCAGGGAGGAGAGGGGGCCTGGAAACACCATATATTTT | CASREERGPGNTIYF
13 | TRBJ2-7 | TRBV5-1 | TRBD1 | NA | TGCGCCAGCAGATGGACAGGGTGGGACGAGCAGTACTTC | CASRWTGWDEQYF
18 | TRBJ2-1 | TRBV4-1 | NA | NA | TGCGCCAGCAGCCAAGGGGGGTCCTTGGAGTCTGAATACAATGAGCAGTTCTTC | CASSQGGSLESEYNEQFF
17 | TRBJ2-7 | TRBV11-2 | TRBD2 | NA | TGTGCCAGCAGCTTACCTGGACTAGCGGGAGTTGCGGAGGAGCAGTACTTC | CASSLPGLAGVAEEQYF
16 | TRBJ2-1 | TRBV11-2 | NA | NA | TGTGCCAGCAGCTTTGTATTTGGGGCAGGCCCCGGCCATCTGTTCTTC | CASSFVFGAGPGHLFF
16 | TRBJ2-1 | TRBV6-5 | NA | NA | TGTGCCAGCAGTTACTCGTTCGGGTCCTTCCCCAATGAGCAGTTCTTC | CASSYSFGSFPNEQFF
13 | TRBJ1-1 | TRBV7-9 | NA | once | TGTGCCAGCAGCTCAACAGGGTTCACTGAAGCTTTCTTT | CASSSTGFTEAFF
14 | TRBJ2-7 | TRBV27 | NA | NA | TGTGCCAGCAGGGTACAGGGTCTGGGCTACGAGCAGTACTTC | CASRVQGLGYEQYF
15 | TRBJ2-7 | TRBV9 | TRBD1 | once | TGTGCCAGCAGCGCACAGGGGAAGGGTGACGACGAGCAGTACTTC | CASSAQGKGDDEQYF
13 | TRBJ2-7 | TRBV11-2 | NA | NA | TGTGCCAGCAGCTTAGAACCCCACTACGAGCAGTACTTC | CASSLEPHYEQYF
14 | TRBJ2-7 | TRBV27 | NA | NA | TGTGCCAGCAGCTGGGACCTAGAGTCCTACGAGCAGTACTTC | CASSWDLESYEQYF
16 | TRBJ1-3 | TRBV5-6 | NA | NA | TGTGCCAGCAGCTTCGGACAGCCCGCCTCTGGAAACACCATATATTTT | CASSFGQPASGNTIYF
13 | TRBJ1-5 | TRBV27 | NA | NA | TGTGCCAGCAGCCCAATAGCTAATCAGCCCCAGCATTTT | CASSPIANQPQHF
14 | TRBJ2-2 | TRBV11-3 | NA | NA | TGTGCCAGCAGCTTAGTCGGGGGCGCCGGGGAGCTGTTTTTT | CASSLVGGAGELFF
14 | TRBJ1-5 | TRBV6-4 | NA | NA | TGTGCCAGCCGACGACAGACTAGCAATCAGCCCCAGCATTTT | CASRRQTSNQPQHF
11 | TRBJ2-3 | TRBV11-2 | NA | NA | TGTGCCAGTACAATTACAGATACGCAGTATTTT | CASTITDTQYF
14 | TRBJ1-1 | TRBV5-4 | NA | NA | TGTGCCAGCAGCCGGAATGGACCGAACACTGAAGCTTTCTTT | CASSRNGPNTEAFF
15 | TRBJ1-2 | TRBV29-1 | TRBD1 | NA | TGCAGCGTGGAAAACCGGGACAGGGGGATGTGGGGCTACACCTTC | CSVENRDRGMWGYTF
18 | TRBJ2-7 | TRBV18 | TRBD2 | NA | TGTGCCAGCTCACCACCGGGGATTAGCGGGACCTTTACCTACGAGCAGTACTTC | CASSPPGISGTFTYEQYF
12 | TRBJ2-5 | TRBV7-9 | NA | NA | TGTGCCAGCACCCTCTACGGAGAGACCCAGTACTTC | CASTLYGETQYF
16 | TRBJ1-1 | TRBV4-1 | NA | NA | TGCGCCAGCAGCCAACCTGGGTACATCATGAACACTGAAGCTTTCTTT | CASSQPGYIMNTEAFF
14 | TRBJ1-2 | TRBV5-5 | NA | NA | TGTGCCAGCAGCTTGGAATTAGCAAGTTATGGCTACACCTTC | CASSLELASYGYTF
16 | TRBJ2-3 | TRBV7-9 | NA | NA | TGTGCCAGCAGCTTTCCTTCGCGGGATATCACAGATACGCAGTATTTT | CASSFPSRDITDTQYF
18 | TRBJ2-6 | TRBV5-6 | TRBD2 | NA | TGTGCCAGCAGCTCCCCTCGTGGACTAGGGGCTGGGGCCAACGTCCTGACTTTC | CASSSPRGLGAGANVLTF
15 | TRBJ2-5 | TRBV27 | NA | once | TGTGCCAGCAGCCCCGGGACCCGCCGACAAGAGACCCAGTACTTC | CASSPGTRRQETQYF
13 | TRBJ2-4 | TRBV9 | NA | NA | TGTGCCAGCAGCTCCTGGCCGGGGAAGATTCAGTACTTC | CASSSWPGKIQYF
15 | TRBJ2-1 | TRBV5-1 | NA | NA | TGCGCCAGCAGTTACTACGCGGGGTTCGACAATGAGCAGTTCTTC | CASSYYAGFDNEQFF
12 | TRBJ2-5 | TRBV29-1 | NA | NA | TGCAGCGGCCTACTGGGGCGAGAGACCCAGTACTTC | CSGLLGRETQYF
15 | TRBJ2-3 | TRBV13 | NA | NA | TGTGCCAGCAGCATGGAGGACGGTAGCACAGATACGCAGTATTTT | CASSMEDGSTDTQYF
13 | TRBJ2-7 | TRBV27 | TRBD2 | NA | TGTGCCAGCAGCCTCGGGGGGTATCACGAGCAGTACTTC | CASSLGGYHEQYF
14 | TRBJ1-2 | TRBV6-5 | NA | NA | TGTGCCAGCAGGGTCCGACAGTTTTCATATGGCTACACCTTC | CASRVRQFSYGYTF
17 | TRBJ1-1 | TRBV30 | TRBD1 | NA | TGTGCCTGGAGTAACAGGGGTTGGACGTGGCCGAACACTGAAGCTTTCTTT | CAWSNRGWTWPNTEAFF
12 | TRBJ1-1 | TRBV9 | NA | NA | TGTGCCAGCAGCGCTCAGAACACTGAAGCTTTCTTT | CASSAQNTEAFF
13 | TRBJ1-1 | TRBV10-2 | NA | NA | TGCGCCAGCAGGACGGAAGGGTGGACTGAAGCTTTCTTT | CASRTEGWTEAFF